The 17 T cell receptor beta chains listed next were all sequenced from one sample in a study of regulatory T cells in long-lasting Graves disease. Arm-PCR of CDR3 regions and iRepertoire HTBI primers were used to build TCR beta libraries. TCRdb re-analysed the multiplex PCR reads in MiXCR, keeping a single row per CDR3 protein. The sample holds a few hundred thousand distinct CDR3 sequences; approximately 23% are singletons and the top ten take 25% to 30%. The time point here: persistent/refractory GD, antithyroid drugs over 5 years with positive TRAb. Scientists built the TCR library using RNA that was extracted from PBMCs. Specimen: peripheral blood mononuclear cells (PBMCs), collected when the disease was refractory, from a patient treated with antithyroid drugs. The receptor set was obtained from a woman aged 40-49 years with Graves disease.

This clonotype was seen ten or more times. The rearrangement uses TRBV29-1 and TRBJ2-7, with D perhaps TRBD1 (5 bases). The germline V gene encodes CDR1 SQVTM and CDR2 ANQGSEA. The CDR3 length is 12 residues. The ends were cut back, 4 bases at V and 4 bases at J, with 11 bases in the middle. For the CDR3, the DNA is TGCAGCGTTGTGACAGCGCGTTACGAGCAGTACTTC. Translated, it gives CSVVTARYEQYF.

On this clonotype itself: One junction end does not reproduce the germline sequence, and a read error may be involved. The J gene is TRBJ2-7, the V gene TRBV3-1; D perhaps matches TRBD2 (6 bases). Germline V gives CDR1 LGHDT, CDR2 YNNKEL (reference sequence). This CDR3 region has 16 residues. This chain's CDR3 is CASSPGGSGLSYEQHF. The CDR3 DNA is TGTGCCAGCAGCCCTGGGGGGAGCGGCCTCTCCTACGAGCAGCACTTC.

There are many counts of this clonotype. The rearrangement links TRBV15 to TRBJ2-7; tentative D call: TRBD1 (6 bases). With 0 bases removed from V and 3 bases from J, the gap between germline ends came to 9 bases. In germline, CDR1 is LNHNV, CDR2 YYDKDF (reference sequence). There are 14 residues in the CDR3. The CDR3 here is CATSRDRGSYEQYF. CDR3 bases: TGTGCCACCAGCAGAGACAGGGGAAGCTACGAGCAGTACTTC.

Worth noting for this clonotype: Germline and junction disagree at one end, which may indicate a read error. The V gene is TRBV28, the J gene TRBJ2-2; 9 bases match TRBD2. Germline V gene sequence: CDR1 MDHEN, CDR2 SYDVKM. The CDR3 consists of 17 residues. The CDR3 DNA is TGTGCCGGCAGTTCCCTACGCGGGAGGGCCGACACCGGGGAGCTGTTTTTT. Translated, it gives CAGSSLRGRADTGELFF.

This clonotype was detected a few times. The V and J genes are TRBV20-1 and TRBJ1-1; no firm D call. This CDR3 has 11 residues. V lost 3 bases to trimming and J lost 4 bases, with 6 bases between them. Germline V gives CDR1 DFQATT, CDR2 SNEGSKA (reference sequence). The CDR3 here is CSASAATEAFF. CDR3 nucleotide sequence: TGCAGTGCTAGTGCCGCCACTGAAGCTTTCTTT.

This clonotype has a handful of counts. The rearrangement uses TRBV14 and TRBJ2-5; tentatively, D is TRBD2 (5 bases). This CDR3 comprises 14 residues. Trimming shortened V by 4 bases and J by 0 bases, and 9 bases separated the two germline ends. Looked up from germline, CDR1 is SGHDN and CDR2 is FVKESK. The CDR3 DNA is TGTGCCAGCAGCCGAGAAGCGGACCAAGAGACCCAGTACTTC. It translates to CASSREADQETQYF.

V usage is TRBV11-2 and J usage is TRBJ2-3; TRBD2 agrees at 13 bases. The germline gives CDR1 SGHAT, CDR2 FQNNGV. The CDR3 sequence is 17 residues long. V trimming: 5 bases; J trimming: 0 bases; junction bases outside the gene matches: 5. CDR3 residues: CASSLGTSGMSTDTQYF. The CDR3 bases are TGTGCCAGCAGCCTCGGGACTAGCGGGATGAGCACAGATACGCAGTATTTT.

This clonotype was detected only once. The chain combines TRBV5-1 with TRBJ2-2; maybe TRBD2 (5 bases). CDR3 length equals 15 residues. Germline CDR1 reads SGHRS; CDR2 reads YFSETQ. The V gene lost 1 base and the J gene lost 5 bases, with 12 bases spanning the gap. The CDR3 DNA reads TGCGCCAGCAGCTTGCCGGCCAGCGGAACCGGGGAGCTGTTTTTT. The encoded protein is CASSLPASGTGELFF.

This chain uses TRBV20-1 with TRBJ1-5, with TRBD1 identical over 11 bases. Germline lookup yields CDR1 DFQATT and CDR2 SNEGSKA (reference sequence). J was trimmed by 0 bases and V by 6 bases; bases with no gene match: 10. The CDR3 spans 17 residues. The CDR3 nucleotides are TGCAGTGCACAAGGACAGGGGGCCAGCTATAGCAATCAGCCCCAGCATTTT. Encoded protein: CSAQGQGASYSNQPQHF.

V gene TRBV20-1 combines with J gene TRBJ2-5; D ambiguous. The CDR3 totals 11 residues. The V and J ends lost 0 bases and 4 bases respectively, with 3 bases between them. Germline CDR1 is DFQATT and CDR2 is SNEGSKA (reference sequence). The CDR3, as DNA: TGCAGTGCTAGAGATCTAGAGACCCAGTACTTC. Its protein is CSARDLETQYF.

The chain joins TRBV20-1 to TRBJ1-2; D unclear. The CDR3 is 14 amino acids. The V and J ends lost 0 bases and 8 bases respectively, with 16 bases between them. Germline V gives CDR1 DFQATT, CDR2 SNEGSKA (reference sequence). The CDR3 region has the DNA TGCAGTGCTAGAGATGCCCCTTGGGGATGGGGCTACACCTTC. It codes for CSARDAPWGWGYTF.

The chain employs TRBV29-1 and TRBJ2-5, with 7 bases that match TRBD1. V dropped 5 bases and J dropped 5; count of bases not matched to a gene: 5. From germline, CDR1 is SQVTM and CDR2 ANQGSEA. The CDR3 spans 12 residues. Here the CDR3 DNA reads TGCAGCGTTCGACAGGGTCGGGAGACCCAGTACTTC. It encodes CSVRQGRETQYF.

V usage is TRBV5-5 and J usage is TRBJ2-4, with 8 bases identical to TRBD1. Germline V lookup: CDR1 SGHKS, CDR2 YYEKEE (reference sequence). V shed 4 bases, J shed 0 bases, and the junction held 3 bases outside the gene matches. The CDR3 runs to 15 residues. CDR3 coding DNA: TGTGCCAGCAGCCAGGGGGCGTTAGCCAAAAACATTCAGTACTTC. This gives the protein CASSQGALAKNIQYF. Together with reference TRBV5-5 and TRBJ2-4, the CDR3 gives the full variable domain: DAGVTQSPTHLIKTRGQQVTLRCSPISGHKSVSWYQQVLGQGPQFIFQYYEKEERGRGNFPDRFSARQFPNYSSELNVNALLLGDSALYLCASSQGALAKNIQYFGAGTRLSVL.

This clonotype was observed once. V is TRBV5-1 and J is TRBJ2-5, with 8 bases that match TRBD2. Germline CDR1 SGHRS, CDR2 YFSETQ. V dropped 0 bases and J dropped 2; count of bases not matched to a gene: 3. The CDR3 contains 15 residues. Here the CDR3 reads CASSLAGGFQETQYF. The CDR3 DNA reads TGCGCCAGCAGCTTGGCGGGAGGGTTTCAAGAGACCCAGTACTTC.

Details on this clonotype: This clone may be a read error of a much larger clone one base away. The rearrangement uses TRBV6-2 or TRBV6-3 and TRBJ1-5; D not certain. The CDR3 has 13 amino acids. CDR1 and CDR2 from the germline V gene are MNHEY and SVGEGT. The CDR3 reads CASSSRVNQPRHF. The CDR3 region has the DNA TGTGCCAGCAGTTCCCGTGTTAATCAGCCCCGGCATTTT.

This clonotype was detected ten times or more. The chain employs TRBV29-1 and TRBJ1-1; TRBD1 matches 8 bases. Germline V lookup: CDR1 SQVTM, CDR2 ANQGSEA. The CDR3 is 16 residues long. V lost 3 bases and J lost 4; bases outside the gene matches: 13. The CDR3 DNA reads TGCAGCGTTGAGGTAGGGACAGGAAGGACGAGCACTGAAGCTTTCTTT. Translation: CSVEVGTGRTSTEAFF.

This clonotype was detected many times. This chain connects TRBV6-1 to TRBJ2-7; 12 bases are a match to TRBD2. The CDR3 has 14 amino acids. The junction had 9 bases not matched to a gene; V was cut back by 7 bases and J by 8 bases. Germline V gives CDR1 MNHNS, CDR2 SASEGT. The CDR3 loop is CASIHLAGGPQQYF. The CDR3 DNA follows: TGTGCCAGCATCCATCTAGCGGGAGGGCCTCAGCAGTACTTC.